This T cell receptor beta chain was recorded in a study of Graves' ophthalmopathy and Graves' hyperthyroidism. This clonotype was seen only a few times. V lost 5 bases to trimming and J lost 7 bases; unmatched junction nucleotides: 10. CDR1 is MGHDK, CDR2 SYGVNS, per germline. This CDR3 is 15 amino acids long. The study amplified TCR beta CDR3 regions using RNA transcripts. HTBI primers primed a first-round RT-PCR, and a second-round multiplex PCR followed. In TCRdb, the multiplex PCR reads were re-called with MiXCR into one record per CDR3 protein. Among some 750,000 distinct CDR3 sequences listed, around 40% were seen once.

This sequence was found in an adult man with Graves' ophthalmopathy. Sequencing used peripheral blood. The chain has TRBV25-1 and TRBJ2-7, with 11 bases identical to TRBD2. CDR3 region: CASSPTSGAPREQYF. In DNA, the CDR3 is TGTGCCAGCAGTCCGACTAGCGGGGCCCCCAGGGAGCAGTACTTC.